The 10 T cell receptor beta chains in this list originate from one sample, sequenced in a study of blood T cell repertoires in COVID-19. Clones were sequenced by immunoSEQ multiplex PCR, and TCRdb holds only the in-frame ones, with some missing. Among fewer than 250,000 clones listed, under 90% were seen once. The sequencing input was PBMCs or T cells enriched from blood (not recorded which). The receptors were gathered from a middle-aged woman who had been exposed to COVID-19.

The rearrangement links TRBV7-9 to TRBJ1-2, with TRBD1 matching over 12 bases. Germline CDR1 is SEHNR and CDR2 is FQNEAQ (reference sequence). The CDR3 consists of 14 residues. The V gene end was trimmed by 2 bases and the J gene end by 10 bases; junction bases not matched to a gene: 5. The CDR3 here is CASSLWGQGAFYTF. CDR3 bases: TGTGCCAGCAGCTTATGGGGACAGGGGGCGTTCTACACCTTC.

The rearrangement joins TRBV4-2 to TRBJ1-1, with 10 bases that match TRBD1. Trimming at V came to 1 base and at J to 0 bases, leaving 8 bases not matched to a gene. This CDR3 comprises 18 residues. Germline assignment: CDR1 LGHNA and CDR2 YNFKEQ. The CDR3 is CASSQVGQGEGVNTEAFF. In nucleotides, the CDR3 is TGTGCCAGCAGCCAAGTTGGACAGGGGGAGGGGGTGAACACTGAAGCTTTCTTT.

J is TRBJ2-1 and V is TRBV28, with D possibly TRBD2 on 6 matching bases. CDR1 and CDR2 (germline): MDHEN, SYDVKM. The CDR3 is 18 amino acids. V lost 1 base and J 10 bases, leaving 26 bases between the germline ends. The CDR3 spells CASSLSGDSNLRSGEQFF. The CDR3 coding sequence is TGTGCCAGCAGTTTATCTGGGGACTCGAACCTCCGATCGGGGGAGCAGTTCTTC.

The chain has TRBV7-5 and TRBJ1-4; the table's D call, TRBD1, has no DNA check behind it. TRBV7-5 is a listed pseudogene. The CDR3 sequence is 15 residues long. The CDR3 loop reads CARSRGTGRREKLFF. The CDR3 DNA follows: TGTGCCAGAAGCCGTGGGACAGGCCGAAGGGAAAAACTGTTTTTT.

CDR3 in DNA: TGTGCCAGCAGGCTGACAGGCCTTAACTATGGCTACACCTTC. Encoded protein: CASRLTGLNYGYTF. This chain joins TRBV28 and TRBJ1-2, with D perhaps matching TRBD1 (6 bases). The CDR3 spans 14 residues. Germline CDR1 reads MDHEN; CDR2 reads SYDVKM. V was cut by 6 bases and J by 1 base, with 12 bases left in between.

The gene calls are TRBV9 and TRBJ2-3; TRBD2 is a possible D gene (5 bases). V was shortened by 0 bases and J by 4 bases, with 6 bases between the two germline ends. Germline lookup yields CDR1 SGDLS and CDR2 YYNGEE. There are 13 residues in the CDR3. The CDR3 DNA reads TGTGCCAGCAGCGTAGCACTAGCAGATACGCAGTATTTT. Its translation is CASSVALADTQYF.

This chain joins TRBV7-8 and TRBJ1-4, with 10 positions matching TRBD1. Germline CDR1 SGHVS, CDR2 FQNEAQ. V lost 2 bases and J lost 7; bases outside the gene matches: 7. This CDR3 is built from 16 residues. CDR3 residues: CASSLMGGTGVEKLFF. The CDR3 coding sequence is TGTGCCAGCAGCTTAATGGGGGGGACAGGGGTTGAAAAACTGTTTTTT.

This clone was found a few times. The chain uses TRBV2 and TRBJ2-1, with 8 bases aligning to TRBD2. V shed 3 bases, J shed 6 bases, and the junction held 4 bases outside the gene matches. CDR3 size: 14 residues. CDR1 is SNHLY, CDR2 FYNNEI, per germline. The CDR3 loop reads CASSDQRGLNEQFF. The CDR3 bases are TGTGCCAGCAGTGATCAGCGGGGGCTCAATGAGCAGTTCTTC.

The chain carries TRBV12-3 or TRBV12-4 and TRBJ1-1, with TRBD1 matching over 9 bases. The CDR3 has 13 amino acids. With 5 bases clipped from V and 10 bases from J, the junction kept 8 bases outside the gene matches. CDR3 sequence: CASSLPDRGGAFF. The CDR3 coding sequence is TGTGCCAGCAGTCTCCCCGACAGGGGGGGAGCTTTCTTT.

The chain carries TRBV2 and TRBJ2-3, with D maybe TRBD2 (7 bases). The CDR3 runs 14 residues. The germline gives CDR1 SNHLY, CDR2 FYNNEI. V was cut by 3 bases and J by 4 bases, with 11 bases left in between. The CDR3 nucleotides are TGTGCCAGCAGTGACCGGGGGGCCTCAGATACGCAGTATTTT. It encodes CASSDRGASDTQYF. Supplemented by reference TRBV2 and TRBJ2-3, the full variable domain reads EPEVTQTPSHQVTQMGQEVILRCVPISNHLYFYWYRQILGQKVEFLVSFYNNEISEKSEIFDDQFSVERPDGSNFTLKIRSTKLEDSAMYFCASSDRGASDTQYFGPGTRLTVL.